In its sample, the clone carrying this TCR beta chain was seen a few times. What it recognizes is unknown. Unique molecular identifiers were added to individual cDNA molecules. From the 5' RACE reads, TCRdb called clonotypes with MiXCR, one entry per CDR3 protein. The sample lists around 55,000 distinct CDR3 sequences, 14% to 15% occurring once. This entry belongs to a study of early T cells in non-severe SARS-CoV-2 infection. For the study at large: The input, bulk RNA from unsorted whole blood, was sequenced, and chains were unpaired. Study results and caveats: In VDJdb matching, anti-spike CD8 responses were favored while private and CD4 specificities went missing.

Germline CDR1 and CDR2: LNHNV and YYDKDF (reference sequence). Trimming stripped 5 bases from V and 7 bases from J, with 18 bases between. The CDR3 consists of 14 residues. This clonotype was sampled from an adult who was a healthcare worker with PCR-confirmed SARS-CoV-2 infection or an uninfected control (not recorded which). The chain combines TRBV15 with TRBJ2-7; a weak D match, TRBD1 (6 bases). The input for sequencing was whole blood, taken at baseline. CDR3 sequence reads: CATSGTGTISEQYF. In DNA, the CDR3 is TGTGCCACCAGCGGCACAGGGACAATTTCGGAGCAGTACTTC.